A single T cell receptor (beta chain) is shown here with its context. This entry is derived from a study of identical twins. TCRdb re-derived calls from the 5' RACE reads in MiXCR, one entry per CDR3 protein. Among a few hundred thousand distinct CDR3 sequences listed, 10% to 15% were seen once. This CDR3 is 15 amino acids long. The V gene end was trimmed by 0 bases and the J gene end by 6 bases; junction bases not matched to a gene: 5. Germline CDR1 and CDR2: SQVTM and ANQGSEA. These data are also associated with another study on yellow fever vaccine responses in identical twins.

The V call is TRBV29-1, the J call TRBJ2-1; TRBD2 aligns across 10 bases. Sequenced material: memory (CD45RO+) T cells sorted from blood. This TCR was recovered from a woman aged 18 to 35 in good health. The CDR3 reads CSVEEIASGSNEQFF. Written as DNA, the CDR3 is TGCAGCGTTGAAGAAATAGCTAGCGGGAGCAATGAGCAGTTCTTC.